This T cell receptor beta chain was identified in a study of T-cell reconstitution after alpha-beta-depleted transplantation in children. Findings and caveats of the study: There were some patients whose high TCRbeta diversity at day 60 came from surviving recipient T cells and thymic progenitors.

The ends were cut back, 2 bases at V and 0 bases at J, with 16 bases in the middle. This CDR3 comprises 18 residues. Germline CDR1 MNHEY, CDR2 SVGAGI. Preparation of the TCRbeta library was carried out with unique molecular identifiers. TCRdb itself ran the PCR reads through MiXCR, one entry per CDR3 protein. This table has around 670,000 distinct CDR3 sequences, approximately 14% appearing once. This clonotype was observed at least ten times. Its antigen is not identified. Here the sequenced sample was PBMCs, taken before TCRalphabeta/CD19-depleted stem cell transplant. V is TRBV6-5 and J is TRBJ2-2; D might be TRBD1 or TRBD2, each matching 5 bases. The TCR sequence derives from a girl aged 2-10 years with congenital amegakaryocytic thrombocytopenia, due to receive a stem cell transplant. The CDR3 DNA follows: TGTGCCAGCAGTTACCAGGGATGGGGACCGACGAACACCGGGGAGCTGTTTTTT. Its protein product is CASSYQGWGPTNTGELFF.